This T cell receptor beta chain is drawn from a study of shared clonotypes between healthy human individuals. Looking at the study overall: The donors, two women and a few men, were aged 18 to 49. Study conclusions and caveats: When compared with the clonotypes that were shared by all four sorted-subset donors, the non-shared clonotypes turned out to have lower generation probabilities. Shared clonotypes: about 5% naive CD4, about 3.5% naive CD8, under 2.5% memory CD4, roughly 0.4% memory CD8.

To note about this clone: Its antigen is still unknown. The same CDR3 also results from other DNA sequences found in this sample.

CD45RO-negative CD8 cells positively selected for CCR7 made up the naive population, which excluded terminally differentiated effector memory CD45RA+ cells. Original processing methods: Filtering differed for immunoSEQ, which gave only junction sequences without quality scores. Profiled with immunoSEQ multiplex PCR; TCRdb holds only in-frame clones, not every one. V and J calls and clone size are copied from that table; D and trimming were computed from the DNA. This sample has some 2,100,000 clones, with 90% to 95% found just once. The sequence came from a man aged 18 to 29 in good health. Some clones in this sample may be carry-over from other donors' samples. Sequencing was done on a sample of naive CD8+ T cells from PBMCs.

In DNA form, the CDR3 reads TGCGCCAGCAGCCAAGCGACAGGGGGCTACGAGCAGTACTTC. Encoded protein: CASSQATGGYEQYF. The gene calls are TRBV4-1 and TRBJ2-7; 9 bases are a match to TRBD1. Germline assignment: CDR1 MGHRA and CDR2 YSYEKL. The CDR3 loop spans 14 amino acids. After removal of 1 base from V and 3 bases from J, the junction contained 1 base not matched to a gene.